Presented here are 21 T cell receptor beta chains from one specimen sequenced in a study of T-cell reconstitution after alpha-beta-depleted transplantation in children. A library of TCRbeta sequences, prepared with unique molecular identifiers, was generated. TCRdb called the PCR reads again in MiXCR, with one record for every CDR3 protein. The top ten clones hold approximately 3% of a sample with about 540,000 distinct CDR3 sequences, around 18% of them seen once. The material sequenced was PBMCs from the stem cell graft donor, taken from the stem cell graft. These receptors were taken from a human donor who donated a stem cell graft to a child with acute lymphoblastic leukemia.

V is TRBV5-1 and J is TRBJ1-1, with D hard to call. This CDR3 has 18 residues. Germline CDR1 reads SGHRS; CDR2 reads YFSETQ. V was shortened by 0 bases and J by 0 bases, with 18 bases between the two germline ends. DNA of the CDR3: TGCGCCAGCAGCTTGGGGCCCAACTTACAGTACATGAACACTGAAGCTTTCTTT. Residues: CASSLGPNLQYMNTEAFF. Drawing the rest from reference TRBV5-1 and TRBJ1-1, the complete variable domain is KAGVTQTPRYLIKTRGQQVTLSCSPISGHRSVSWYQQTPGQGLQFLFEYFSETQRNKGNFPGRFSGRQFSNSRSEMNVSTLELGDSALYLCASSLGPNLQYMNTEAFFGQGTRLTVV.

This chain connects TRBV24-1 to TRBJ1-1, with D perhaps TRBD1 (5 bases). The CDR3 extends over 15 amino acids. The ends were cut back, 2 bases at V and 5 bases at J, with 14 bases in the middle. Germline values: CDR1 KGHDR, CDR2 SFDVKD. As DNA, the CDR3 is TGTGCCACCAGTGATTCTCTCCGGGGGGATACTGAAGCTTTCTTT. This sequence encodes CATSDSLRGDTEAFF.

The rearrangement links TRBV27 to TRBJ2-3; 7 bases map to TRBD2. J gave up 2 bases and V 4 bases, and 6 bases lay outside the gene matches. The CDR3 runs 15 residues. CDR1 is MNHEY and CDR2 is SMNVEV in the germline V gene (reference sequence). CDR3 loop: CASSWSSGTTDTQYF. The CDR3 DNA is TGTGCCAGCAGTTGGTCTAGCGGCACCACAGATACGCAGTATTTT.

This clonotype was seen a handful of times. The chain employs TRBV7-2 and TRBJ1-2; D is unclear. Germline CDR1 and CDR2: SGHTA and FQGNSA. There are 13 residues in the CDR3. V was pared by 2 bases and J by 0 bases, with 4 bases between. In DNA form, the CDR3 reads TGTGCCAGCAGCTTACAAACTAACTATGGCTACACCTTC. Protein sequence: CASSLQTNYGYTF.

The CDR3 here is CSVRTSGSSDTQYF. Written as DNA, the CDR3 is TGCAGCGTTAGGACTAGCGGGAGTTCAGATACGCAGTATTTT. The genes are TRBV29-1 and TRBJ2-3; 13 bases align to TRBD2. Germline lookup yields CDR1 SQVTM and CDR2 ANQGSEA. V lost 5 bases, J lost 4 bases, and 3 bases stayed unmatched. This CDR3 has 14 amino acids.

This clonotype was observed a few times. DNA of the CDR3: TGTGCCAGCAGCCAAGCAGGGGAGGCTCAGCCCCAGCATTTT. It codes for CASSQAGEAQPQHF. The genes are TRBV14 and TRBJ1-5, with D perhaps TRBD1 (6 bases). The CDR3 totals 14 residues. Germline V gene lookup returns CDR1 SGHDN and CDR2 FVKESK. With 1 base removed from V and 6 bases from J, the gap between germline ends came to 10 bases. Based on the CDR3 plus reference TRBV14 and TRBJ1-5, the full variable domain is EAGVTQFPSHSVIEKGQTVTLRCDPISGHDNLYWYRRVMGKEIKFLLHFVKESKQDESGMPNNRFLAERTGGTYSTLKVQPAELEDSGVYFCASSQAGEAQPQHFGDGTRLSIL.

The chain joins TRBV7-9 to TRBJ2-3; perhaps TRBD1 as D (5 bases). The V end lost 5 bases, the J end lost 1 base, and 10 bases lay between the germline ends. The germline CDR1 and CDR2 sequences are SEHNR and FQNEAQ (reference sequence). The CDR3 is 14 amino acids. CDR3 nucleotide sequence: TGTGCCAGCAGCCGGGTGACAGGCACAGATACGCAGTATTTT. Translated: CASSRVTGTDTQYF.

In this sample, this clonotype turned up a few times. The J gene is TRBJ2-4, the V gene TRBV5-1, with TRBD2 identical over 8 bases. Germline trimming cut 4 bases from V and 3 bases from J; bases unmatched to any gene: 9. CDR3 length: 16 amino acids. Germline CDR1 is SGHRS and CDR2 is YFSETQ. The chain's CDR3 is CASSAAGEMDKNIQYF. The CDR3 DNA sequence: TGCGCCAGCAGCGCAGCGGGAGAGATGGACAAAAACATTCAGTACTTC.

The rearrangement uses TRBV20-1 and TRBJ2-5; tentative D call: TRBD1 (7 bases). V was clipped by 1 base and J by 1 base, with 13 bases between them. This CDR3 spans 15 amino acids. The V gene's germline CDR1 is DFQATT and CDR2 SNEGSKA (reference sequence). CDR3 DNA: TGCAGTGCTAGAGGAGTGCAGGGGGGCCAAGAGACCCAGTACTTC. Amino acids: CSARGVQGGQETQYF.

This clonotype occurred a few times. This rearrangement joins TRBV7-9 to TRBJ1-2; 9 positions match TRBD1. The V gene's germline CDR1 is SEHNR and CDR2 FQNEAQ (reference sequence). V lost 5 bases and J lost 6; bases outside the gene matches: 13. This CDR3 spans 16 amino acids. The CDR3, as DNA: TGTGCCAGCAGCGATAGGTACAGGGGGCCTGAGGATGGCTACACCTTC. It specifies CASSDRYRGPEDGYTF.

This clonotype was seen only a few times. The chain carries TRBV21-1 and TRBJ1-1. TRBV21-1 is annotated as a pseudogene. The CDR3 is 11 amino acids. CDR3 DNA sequence: TGTGCCAGAGACGGGAACACTGAAGCTTTCTTT. Residues: CARDGNTEAFF.

The table lists this clonotype with a few counts. V gene TRBV12-3 or TRBV12-4 combines with J gene TRBJ2-1; no clear D. This CDR3 is 14 amino acids long. V gave up 1 base and J gave up 8 bases, with 12 bases separating them. CDR3 sequence (DNA): TGTGCCAGCAGTTTAGGAGGTAGGCAAGATGAGCAGTTCTTC. Protein sequence: CASSLGGRQDEQFF.

The rearrangement uses TRBV3-1 and TRBJ2-2, with 9 bases aligning to TRBD2. The CDR3 loop spans 21 amino acids. Germline CDR1 reads LGHDT; CDR2 reads YNNKEL (reference sequence). V shed 1 base and J 0 bases; nucleotides not matched to a gene: 15. The CDR3: CASSQGSVAGEFLANTGELFF. CDR3 in DNA: TGTGCCAGCAGCCAAGGTTCGGTAGCGGGAGAGTTTTTGGCGAACACCGGGGAGCTGTTTTTT.

This clonotype was detected only a few times. This rearrangement joins TRBV9 to TRBJ2-7, with D possibly being TRBD1 or TRBD2 (5 bases each). Germline values: CDR1 SGDLS, CDR2 YYNGEE. V lost 0 bases, J lost 0 bases, and 10 bases lay in between. This CDR3 contains 15 residues. The CDR3: CASSVEGESSYEQYF. The CDR3 coding sequence is TGTGCCAGCAGCGTAGAAGGGGAGAGCTCCTACGAGCAGTACTTC.

This clonotype was counted between two and nine times. The rearrangement joins TRBV5-1 to TRBJ2-1; 7 bases match TRBD1. The J segment lost 0 bases and the V segment lost 5 bases, leaving 11 bases of the junction unmatched. This CDR3 contains 17 residues. Germline lookup yields CDR1 SGHRS and CDR2 YFSETQ. CDR3 nucleotide sequence: TGCGCCAGCAGGGACCACAGGGGCCTCAGCTCCTACAATGAGCAGTTCTTC. Protein product: CASRDHRGLSSYNEQFF.

This clonotype appeared a few times. V is TRBV19 and J is TRBJ2-1, with D uncertain. Trimming stripped 5 bases from V and 0 bases from J, with 11 bases between. In germline, CDR1 is LNHDA, CDR2 SQIVND (reference sequence). The CDR3 sequence is 15 residues long. The CDR3 DNA is TGTGCCAGTAGTCGCGACCCAAGCTCCTACAATGAGCAGTTCTTC. This gives the protein CASSRDPSSYNEQFF. Based on the CDR3 plus reference TRBV19 and TRBJ2-1, the full variable domain is DGGITQSPKYLFRKEGQNVTLSCEQNLNHDAMYWYRQDPGQGLRLIYYSQIVNDFQKGDIAEGYSVSREKKESFPLTVTSAQKNPTAFYLCASSRDPSSYNEQFFGPGTRLTVL.

This chain connects TRBV6-1 to TRBJ2-7; 7 bases fit TRBD2. V lost 1 base and J lost 2; bases outside the gene matches: 5. The CDR3 is made up of 15 amino acids. Germline values: CDR1 MNHNS, CDR2 SASEGT. CDR3 sequence reads: CASSEVGEGPYEQYF. In DNA, the CDR3 is TGTGCCAGCAGTGAAGTGGGGGAGGGACCCTACGAGCAGTACTTC.

The CDR3 DNA reads TGCAGTGCTAGAGACCGGGACAGTTTCTCCTACGAGCAGTACTTC. It specifies CSARDRDSFSYEQYF. The gene calls are TRBV20-1 and TRBJ2-7, with 7 bases aligning to TRBD1. The CDR3 loop spans 15 amino acids. The J segment lost 0 bases and the V segment lost 0 bases, leaving 5 bases of the junction unmatched. Germline CDR1 and CDR2: DFQATT and SNEGSKA (reference sequence).

The sample holds a few counts of this clonotype. The rearrangement uses TRBV7-6 and TRBJ2-1; 10 nucleotides align to TRBD1. CDR1 and CDR2 (germline): SGHVS, FNYEAQ. The CDR3 is made up of 16 amino acids. Losses at the gene ends were 5 bases for V and 10 bases for J; bases not matched to a gene: 14. The CDR3 protein is CASSPRTGTGALEQFF. The DNA of the CDR3 is TGTGCCAGCAGCCCTCGAACCGGGACAGGGGCCCTGGAGCAGTTCTTC.

This clonotype was seen a handful of times. The genes are TRBV15 and TRBJ2-5; 12 bases agree with TRBD2. The V gene end was trimmed by 2 bases and the J gene end by 2 bases; junction bases not matched to a gene: 3. The CDR3 has 16 amino acids. Germline V gene lookup returns CDR1 LNHNV and CDR2 YYDKDF (reference sequence). CDR3 bases: TGTGCCACCAGCAGACTAGCGGGAGGGCGACAAGAGACCCAGTACTTC. Its protein product is CATSRLAGGRQETQYF.

This clonotype was observed a few times. CDR3 amino acids: CASRRNSGLDEQYF. CDR3 nucleotide sequence: TGCGCCAGCAGGAGGAATAGCGGGCTTGACGAGCAGTACTTC. V usage is TRBV5-1 and J usage is TRBJ2-7; TRBD2 aligns across 7 bases. Germline-derived CDR1 and CDR2 are SGHRS and YFSETQ. This CDR3 is 14 amino acids long. V lost 5 bases to trimming and J lost 5 bases; unmatched junction nucleotides: 10.